This T cell receptor beta chain was identified in a study of vaccination and CD4 T cells after COVID-19. Study summary: Post-vaccination samples were procured at a median of 72 days following dose two (range 14 to 241).

Treatment denoted: roughly 10-day PBMC culture with coronavirus spike peptide pools or control peptides (ViraFEST assay). The length of the CDR3 is 16 residues. The V end was cut by 0 bases, the J end by 1 base, with 15 bases between. Looked up from germline, CDR1 is DFQATT and CDR2 is SNEGSKA (reference sequence). In the case of this clonotype: Its specificity is unknown.

At the Johns Hopkins FTIC core, DNA taken from cultured CD4+ T cells was sequenced by way of the Oncomine TCR Beta short-read assay. From cultured CD4+ T cells, genomic DNA was extracted. TCRdb itself ran the PCR reads through MiXCR, one entry per CDR3 protein. This table holds 6,000 to 7,000 distinct CDR3 sequences, approximately 42% found once. The rearrangement links TRBV20-1 to TRBJ1-1; D remains unclear. The clonotype comes from a human donor who had recovered from COVID-19. Sequencing used CD4+ T cells from blood, cultured in vitro. In DNA, the CDR3 is TGCAGTGCTAGAGATCCGCTTATTAGGGCGAACACTGAAGCTTTCTTT. It yields the protein CSARDPLIRANTEAFF.